The source of this T cell receptor beta chain is a study of blood T cell repertoires in COVID-19. Study context: Some COVID-19 samples were acute and others convalescent; all came from the United States, Italy and Spain.

Original processing methods: Reference gene primer amplification gave estimated nucleated cell counts. TCRdb's copy holds only in-frame clones and misses some; the assay was immunoSEQ multiplex PCR. The V and J calls and the clone size are those of that table, but D and trimming were determined from the DNA. The sample gives 50,000 or so clones, 75% to 85% of which show up once; about a sixth is in the top ten. There are 14 residues in the CDR3. The V segment lost 4 bases and the J segment 9 bases; nucleotides outside the gene matches: 9. Germline V gene lookup returns CDR1 ENHRY and CDR2 SYGVKD. This clonotype was obtained from a man in his forties or fifties with acute or convalescent COVID-19. The genes are TRBV10-3 and TRBJ1-2; 9 bases match TRBD1. Sequenced input: peripheral blood. DNA of the CDR3: TGTGCCATCAGTGGGACAGGGGAAACTATGCGCTACACCTTC. Protein product: CAISGTGETMRYTF.